These T cell receptor beta chains were read from a single sample in a study of ipilimumab plus nivolumab after autologous stem cell transplantation. Some clones are missing from TCRdb's copy, which holds only in-frame ones; the method was immunoSEQ multiplex PCR. The sample has more than 20,000 clones, just over 75% seen once. The sequences come from PBMCs, collected in a trial of ipilimumab plus nivolumab as post-transplant consolidation. These TCRs come from a male donor with diffuse large B-cell lymphoma. Each CDR3 is given with its conserved first and last residue. A D gene is named only where the DNA matches it firmly. Size is stated for part of the rows, as once, few or many counts, or as a class when the clone is expanded.

d_gene,j_gene,abundance,v_gene,CDR3nt,CDR3aa
.,TRBJ2-3,.,TRBV20-1,TGCAGTGCTACGCACTCGCCGGCGCAGTATTTT,CSATHSPAQYF
.,TRBJ2-7,.,TRBV7-9,TGTGCCAGCAGCTTAGCCCTCCCGTTCACCGGGCGGGGGCAGTACTTC,CASSLALPFTGRGQYF
.,TRBJ2-5,few,TRBV7-9,TGTGCCAGCAGCCCACCAGGGGAGGCAGAGACCCAGTACTTC,CASSPPGEAETQYF
.,TRBJ1-4,medium-sized,TRBV30,TGTGCCTGGAGTGTACTTGGGGTCCCCAATGAAAAACTGTTTTTT,CAWSVLGVPNEKLFF
.,TRBJ1-1,.,TRBV10-3,TGTGCCATCAGTGTTGGGGGGGCGAACACTGAAGCTTTCTTT,CAISVGGANTEAFF
.,TRBJ1-1,once,TRBV6-1,TGTGCCAGCCAACTTATCCAGGGCGGGGGGGAAGCTTTCTTT,CASQLIQGGGEAFF
TRBD1,TRBJ1-1,.,TRBV28,TGTGCCAGCAGGGATACAGGGGGCACTGAAGCTTTCTTT,CASRDTGGTEAFF
.,TRBJ2-1,.,TRBV9,TGTGCCAGCAGCGTAGTGAGTGTCGGGGGGCGCGGTCAGTATGAGCAGTTCTTC,CASSVVSVGGRGQYEQFF
.,TRBJ1-5,.,TRBV6-1,TGTGCCAGCAGTGAAGGGAGAGGGCAGATGAGCAATCAGCCCCAGCATTTT,CASSEGRGQMSNQPQHF
TRBD2,TRBJ2-3,few,TRBV11-3,TGTGCCAGCAGCTTAGGTGGATTTAGCGGGGGGCCCCTGGATACGCAGTATTTT,CASSLGGFSGGPLDTQYF
TRBD2,TRBJ2-2,once,TRBV5-1,TGCGCCAGCAGCGTCGGGACCGGGGGGACCGGGGAGCTGTTTTTT,CASSVGTGGTGELFF
.,TRBJ1-6,.,TRBV5-1,TGCGCCAGCAGCTTGAGGAGCTCCTATAATTCACCCCTCCACTTT,CASSLRSSYNSPLHF
.,TRBJ1-5,.,TRBV7-2,TGTGCCAGCAGCCTCTTGTGGGGTTATCAGCCCCAGCATTTT,CASSLLWGYQPQHF
.,TRBJ1-1,.,TRBV18,TGTGCCAGCACCCTTTCCGGGGGGAAAGAAGCTTTCTTT,CASTLSGGKEAFF
.,TRBJ2-2,.,TRBV11-2,TGTGCCAGCAGCTTAGATCCGGGGGCGCACACCGGGGAGCTGTTTTTT,CASSLDPGAHTGELFF
.,TRBJ2-5,.,TRBV6-5,TGTGCCAGCAGCCAAGCTCCGGGCGGGGAGACCCAGTACTTC,CASSQAPGGETQYF
.,TRBJ1-6,medium-sized,TRBV6-6,TGTGCCAGCAGTAACCCTGTGGGGGGCAGGTCGCCCCTCCACTTT,CASSNPVGGRSPLHF
.,TRBJ1-3,once,TRBV5-6,TGTGCCAGAGGGAGAGGAGGGACCCACTCTGGAAACACCATATATTTT,CARGRGGTHSGNTIYF
.,TRBJ1-2,.,TRBV10-3,TGTGCCATCAGTAGGGACACCAACTATGGCTACACCTTC,CAISRDTNYGYTF
TRBD2,TRBJ2-7,.,TRBV5-1,TGCGCCAGCAGCCCGGAGCCACTAGCGGAGGGCTACGAGCAGTACTTC,CASSPEPLAEGYEQYF
.,TRBJ1-6,few,TRBV7-6,TGTGCCAGCAGCCAGCAACAGAGTAATTCACCCCTCCACTTT,CASSQQQSNSPLHF
TRBD2,TRBJ2-1,.,TRBV2,TGTGCCAGCAGTGGGACTAGCGGGGCCTACAATGAGCAGTTCTTC,CASSGTSGAYNEQFF
TRBD1,TRBJ2-5,few,TRBV18,TGTGCCAGCGGGGACAGGGTGTCAGAGACCCAGTACTTC,CASGDRVSETQYF
.,TRBJ1-1,.,TRBV4-3,TGCGCCAGCAGCCAAGATAGGGGAACCGGGAGGACTGAAGCTTTCTTT,CASSQDRGTGRTEAFF
.,TRBJ1-1,.,TRBV9,TGTGCCAGCAGCGCGCAGATTCTGGGGGCAGGGAACACTGAAGCTTTCTTT,CASSAQILGAGNTEAFF
.,TRBJ2-2,.,TRBV18,TGTGCCAGCTCGCTATTACAGGGGAGGAGGAACACCGGGGAGCTGTTTTTT,CASSLLQGRRNTGELFF
TRBD2,TRBJ2-3,.,TRBV28,TGTGCCAGCAGTCCATCGGGGGGGCTCTTAACAGATACGCAGTATTTT,CASSPSGGLLTDTQYF
TRBD1,TRBJ2-7,few,TRBV19,TGTGCCAGTAGTAAACCGGGACAGGGGACCTACGAGCAGTACTTC,CASSKPGQGTYEQYF
.,TRBJ1-6,.,TRBV5-1,TGCGCCAGCAGCTTGACTGGTTCACCCCTCCACTTT,CASSLTGSPLHF
.,TRBJ2-5,.,TRBV7-2,TGTGCCAGCAGCTTAGAGAAGCACCCAGCGACCCAGTACTTC,CASSLEKHPATQYF
TRBD1,TRBJ2-7,.,TRBV7-6,TGTGCCAGCAGCTTAGTTGGCAGGGGGACCTACGAGCAGTACTTC,CASSLVGRGTYEQYF
.,TRBJ2-3,.,TRBV9,TGTGCCAGCAGCGTCGGGCAGGGCACAGATACGCAGTATTTT,CASSVGQGTDTQYF
.,TRBJ1-4,.,TRBV15,TGTGCCACCAGCAGAGTTCGGGTAATTGGTGAAAAACTGTTTTTT,CATSRVRVIGEKLFF
.,TRBJ2-7,.,TRBV28,TGTGCCAGCAGTTTATCGTCAATAACGAAACAGTACTTC,CASSLSSITKQYF
.,TRBJ2-4,once,TRBV28,TGTGCCAGGAAGTGGGGTGGGGTCCTAGCCAAAAACATTCAGTACTTC,CARKWGGVLAKNIQYF
TRBD1,TRBJ1-5,.,TRBV15,TGTGCCACCAGGCGACAGGGGCCCGGCAATCAGCCCCAGCATTTT,CATRRQGPGNQPQHF
.,TRBJ2-3,.,TRBV5-6,TGTGCCAGCAGCTTGTCCCCGGACCACTACACAGATACGCAGTATTTT,CASSLSPDHYTDTQYF
TRBD2,TRBJ2-3,.,TRBV4-2,TGTGCCAGCAGTCTCTCCGGGGGGAGTGTGGAAGATACGCAGTATTTT,CASSLSGGSVEDTQYF
.,TRBJ2-1,.,TRBV18,TGTGCCAGCTCACCGCCAGGGATCCCTTACAATGAGCAGTTCTTC,CASSPPGIPYNEQFF
.,TRBJ1-5,once,TRBV28,TGTGCCAGCAGTTTAGGACTTAGCAATCAGCCCCAGCATTTT,CASSLGLSNQPQHF
.,TRBJ2-1,.,TRBV6-5,TGTGCCAGCGGACAGACAACCTACAATGAGCAGTTCTTC,CASGQTTYNEQFF
TRBD1,TRBJ2-7,.,TRBV29-1,TGCAGCGTGACCGGGACAGGGGGCTACGAGCAGTACTTC,CSVTGTGGYEQYF
TRBD2,TRBJ2-1,few,TRBV13,TGTGCCAGCAGCTTTGACAGCGGGGGAGACAATGAGCAGTTCTTC,CASSFDSGGDNEQFF
.,TRBJ1-5,.,TRBV6-5,TGTGCCAGCCACGGGGAGGGCAGCAATCAGCCCCAGCATTTT,CASHGEGSNQPQHF
TRBD1,TRBJ2-1,.,TRBV2,TGTGCCAGCAGTCCACCCGGGACAGGGATCTACAATGAGCAGTTCTTC,CASSPPGTGIYNEQFF
.,TRBJ2-7,.,TRBV4-1,TGCGCCAGTAGGGCCGGGACCTCGGGGGAGCAGTACTTC,CASRAGTSGEQYF
.,TRBJ1-3,.,TRBV30,TGTGCCTGGAGTGTAGAGAGGTCTGGAAACACCATATATTTT,CAWSVERSGNTIYF
.,TRBJ2-7,.,TRBV10-3,TGTGCCATCAGTATTACCGCGGACAGCTCCTACGAGCAGTACTTC,CAISITADSSYEQYF
TRBD1,TRBJ1-6,few,TRBV9,TGTGCCAGCAGCGGCAGACAGGGGAATAATTCACCCCTCCACTTT,CASSGRQGNNSPLHF
.,TRBJ1-5,.,TRBV6-1,TGTGCCAGCAGTGAAGGGAGCCAGCCCCAGCATTTT,CASSEGSQPQHF
TRBD1,TRBJ2-1,.,TRBV19,TGTGCCAGTAGTATAGCGGGACAGCCTACCTACAATGAGCAGTTCTTC,CASSIAGQPTYNEQFF
TRBD2,TRBJ2-3,few,TRBV27,TGTGCCAGCACCCACGGAAGCAGCGGGGAGAAGTATTTT,CASTHGSSGEKYF
.,TRBJ2-1,.,TRBV28,TGTGCCAGCAGTTTGGGGGCCAGTCGAAATGAGCAGTTCTTC,CASSLGASRNEQFF